The entry below describes one T cell receptor beta chain. Germline values: CDR1 SGHDT, CDR2 YYEEEE. V was trimmed by 4 bases and J by 5 bases, leaving 15 bases between them. This CDR3 contains 14 residues. This sample is drawn from a study of blood T cell repertoires in COVID-19. Across the whole study: Samples taken during acute and convalescent COVID-19 were collected in the United States, Italy and Spain. The analysed material was cDNA or gDNA that came from T cells, B-cell-depleted T cells, or PBMCs.

The data were produced by immunoSEQ multiplex PCR, yet TCRdb's version contains in-frame clones alone and is incomplete. The table lists 250,000 or so clones, 80% to 95% of them singletons, with over 0.8% in the top ten. The sequence was obtained from a man aged 30 to 45 with COVID-19, enrolled during active disease. Sequencing input: peripheral blood. J is TRBJ2-5 and V is TRBV5-6; perhaps TRBD1 as D (6 bases). CDR3 DNA sequence: TGTGCCAGCAGCCCCACAGGGTTCCGGGAGACCCAGTACTTC. Translation: CASSPTGFRETQYF.